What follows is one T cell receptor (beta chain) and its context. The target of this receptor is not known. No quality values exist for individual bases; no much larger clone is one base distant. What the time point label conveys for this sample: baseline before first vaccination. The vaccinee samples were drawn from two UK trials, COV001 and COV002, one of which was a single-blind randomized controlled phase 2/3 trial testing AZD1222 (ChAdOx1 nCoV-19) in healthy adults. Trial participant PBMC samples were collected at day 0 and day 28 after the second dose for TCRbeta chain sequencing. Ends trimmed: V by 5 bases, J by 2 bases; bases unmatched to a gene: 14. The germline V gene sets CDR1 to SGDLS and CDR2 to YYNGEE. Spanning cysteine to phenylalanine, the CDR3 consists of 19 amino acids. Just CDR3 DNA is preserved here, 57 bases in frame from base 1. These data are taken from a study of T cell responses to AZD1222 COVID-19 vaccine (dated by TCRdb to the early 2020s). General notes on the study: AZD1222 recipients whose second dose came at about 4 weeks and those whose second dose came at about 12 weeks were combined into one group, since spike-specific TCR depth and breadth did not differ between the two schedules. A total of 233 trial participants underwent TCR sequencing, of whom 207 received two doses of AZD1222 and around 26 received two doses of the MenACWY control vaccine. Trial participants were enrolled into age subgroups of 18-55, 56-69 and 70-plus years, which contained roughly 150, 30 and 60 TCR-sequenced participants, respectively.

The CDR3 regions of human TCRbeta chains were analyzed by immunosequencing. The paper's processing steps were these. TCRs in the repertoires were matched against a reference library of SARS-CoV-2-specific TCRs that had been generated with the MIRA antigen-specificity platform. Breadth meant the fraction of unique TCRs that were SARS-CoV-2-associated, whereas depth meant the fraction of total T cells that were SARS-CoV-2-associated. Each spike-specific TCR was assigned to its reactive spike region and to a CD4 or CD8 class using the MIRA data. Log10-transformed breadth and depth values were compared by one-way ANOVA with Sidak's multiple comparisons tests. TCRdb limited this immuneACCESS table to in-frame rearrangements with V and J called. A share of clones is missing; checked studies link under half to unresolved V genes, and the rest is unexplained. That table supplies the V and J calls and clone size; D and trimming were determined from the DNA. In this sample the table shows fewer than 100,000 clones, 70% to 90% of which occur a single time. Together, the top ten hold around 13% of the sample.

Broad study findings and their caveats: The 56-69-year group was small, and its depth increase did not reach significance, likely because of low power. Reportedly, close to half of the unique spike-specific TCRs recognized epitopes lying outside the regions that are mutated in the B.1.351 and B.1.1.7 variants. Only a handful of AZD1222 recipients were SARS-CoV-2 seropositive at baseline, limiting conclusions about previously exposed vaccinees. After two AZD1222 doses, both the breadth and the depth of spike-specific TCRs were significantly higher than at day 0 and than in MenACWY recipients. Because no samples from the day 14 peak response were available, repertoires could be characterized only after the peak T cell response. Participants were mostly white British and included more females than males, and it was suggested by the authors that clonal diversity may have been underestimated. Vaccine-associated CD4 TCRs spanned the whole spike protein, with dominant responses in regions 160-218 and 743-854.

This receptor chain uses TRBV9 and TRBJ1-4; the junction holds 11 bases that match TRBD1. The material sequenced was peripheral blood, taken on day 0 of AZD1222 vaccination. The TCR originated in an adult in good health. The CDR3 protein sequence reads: CASSGEGQGVMGTNEKLFF. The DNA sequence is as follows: TGTGCCAGCAGTGGGGAGGGACAGGGGGTGATGGGGACTAATGAAAAACTGTTTTTT.